These T cell receptor beta chains were read from a single sample in a study of shared clonotypes between healthy human individuals. The table came from immunoSEQ multiplex PCR; TCRdb's copy has only in-frame clones and leaves some out. The sample consists of roughly 1,500,000 clones, less than 99% of them appearing once. Sequenced: naive CD4+ T cells sorted from blood. The receptors shown here come from a man between 25 and 39 years old in good health. Both conserved end residues are part of each CDR3. D genes are given only for firm matches. Clone size is shown for a subset of rows, as once, few, many or a class of expanded clone.

>TRBJ2-3|once|TRBD1|TRBV6-6
TGTGCCAGCAGTTCTCCTGTGGACAGGATCACAGATACGCAGTATTTT
CASSSPVDRITDTQYF
>TRBJ1-2|.|.|TRBV12-5
TGTGCTAGTGCCCTAAACCTCGGCCCCAGGGAACACTATGGCTACACCTTC
CASALNLGPREHYGYTF
>TRBJ2-7|.|.|TRBV28
TGTGCCAGTGCGTCTGGGCAGACCTACGAGCAGTACTTC
CASASGQTYEQYF
>TRBJ2-7|.|.|TRBV2
TGTGCCAGCAGTGAAAGGCAGAAGTCGCCCTACGAGCAGTACTTC
CASSERQKSPYEQYF
>TRBJ2-2|.|TRBD2|TRBV5-1
TGCGCCAGCAGCGGACCGCGGCGGGAGGGCCGGGGACCCGGGGAGCTGTTTTTT
CASSGPRREGRGPGELFF
>TRBJ2-7|.|.|TRBV5-1
TGCGCCAGCAGCTTTGGGACGGGGGACGGCGAGCAGTACTTC
CASSFGTGDGEQYF
>TRBJ2-7|.|TRBD1|TRBV28
TGTGCCAGCAGTATGACAGGGGAGCAGTACTTC
CASSMTGEQYF
>TRBJ1-5|.|.|TRBV16
TGTGCCAGCAGCCTAGGGGGGGGCCAGCCCCAGCATTTT
CASSLGGGQPQHF
>TRBJ1-2|.|.|TRBV7-2
TGTGCCAGCAGCTTACCAAGGGAAGGGAAAGTGCGGTATGGCTACACCTTC
CASSLPREGKVRYGYTF
>TRBJ2-1|.|TRBD2|TRBV30
TGTGCCTGGAAACTAGCGACCTCCTACAATGAGCAGTTCTTC
CAWKLATSYNEQFF
>TRBJ2-2|.|.|TRBV29-1
TGCAGCGTTGAATCCGGGAGACGGACCGGGGAGCTGTTTTTT
CSVESGRRTGELFF
>TRBJ2-7|.|.|TRBV2
TGTGCCCTACAAAAGATTAACCCCGTCGAGCAGTACTTC
CALQKINPVEQYF
>TRBJ2-1|.|.|TRBV5-6
TGTGCCAGCAGCTTGGAACGCAACAATGAGCAGTTCTTC
CASSLERNNEQFF
>TRBJ1-1|.|.|TRBV21-1
TGTGCCAGCAGCAGAGGGGGCGGCACTGAAGCTTTCTTT
CASSRGGGTEAFF
>TRBJ2-7|.|.|TRBV19
TGTGCCAGTAGTATGGTGCTCTGGACTCTAGACCCCTACGAGCAGTACTTC
CASSMVLWTLDPYEQYF
>TRBJ2-7|.|.|TRBV6-6
TGTGCCAGCACAGTAAAGGGGGGCTACGAGCAGTACTTC
CASTVKGGYEQYF
>TRBJ2-2|.|.|TRBV9
TGTGCCAGCAGCGTAGGGGCAGGGATGAACACCGGGGAGCTGTTTTTT
CASSVGAGMNTGELFF
>TRBJ2-7|.|TRBD1|TRBV7-2
TGTGCCAGCAGCTTAAGACCGGGACAGGGGGCCTACGAGCAGTACTTC
CASSLRPGQGAYEQYF
>TRBJ2-1|.|TRBD2|TRBV5-1
TGCGCCAGCGCGGTGGGACTAGCGGACTACAATGAGCAGTTCTTC
CASAVGLADYNEQFF
>TRBJ2-3|once|TRBD2|TRBV28
TGTGCCAGCAGTTTTGGCGGGAGCGTAGATACGCAGTATTTT
CASSFGGSVDTQYF
>TRBJ2-7|.|.|TRBV10-2
TGCGCCAGCAGTGCTCGTAGAGACTCCTACGAGCAGTACTTC
CASSARRDSYEQYF
>TRBJ1-5|.|TRBD1|TRBV10-3
TGTGCCATCAGTGAAAAGACAGGGGGGGATCAGCCCCAGCATTTT
CAISEKTGGDQPQHF
>TRBJ2-3|.|TRBD2|TRBV6-1
TGTGCCAGCAGTGAAGGGACTAGGGGCACAGATACGCAGTATTTT
CASSEGTRGTDTQYF
>TRBJ2-1|.|TRBD2|TRBV5-1
TGCGCCAGCAGTTCGCTAGCGGGAGACTACAATGAGCAGTTCTTC
CASSSLAGDYNEQFF
>TRBJ2-1|.|TRBD2|TRBV18
TGTGCCAGCTCACCTCCGGCCGGGACTAGCGGGATCAATGAGCAGTTCTTC
CASSPPAGTSGINEQFF
>TRBJ1-2|.|.|TRBV7-9
TGTGCCAGCAGCCTCCAGTTCTCTGGCTACACCTTC
CASSLQFSGYTF
>TRBJ2-7|.|.|TRBV15
TGTGCCACCAGCAGAGGGGGCACCTCCTACGAGCAGTACTTC
CATSRGGTSYEQYF
>TRBJ2-1|.|.|TRBV5-1
TGCGCCAGCAGCTTGGCCTGGGGACCACCCTACTACAATGAGCAGTTCTTC
CASSLAWGPPYYNEQFF
>TRBJ2-3|.|.|TRBV19
TGTGCCAGTACCTCAGGGGCCGGTACGCAGTATTTT
CASTSGAGTQYF
>TRBJ2-1|.|TRBD1|TRBV18
TGTGCCAGCTCAGTAACAGGGGGCAATGAGCAGTTCTTC
CASSVTGGNEQFF
>TRBJ1-4|once|.|TRBV19
TGTGCCAGTCGAGACAGGTTTTTGAATGAAAAACTGTTTTTT
CASRDRFLNEKLFF
>TRBJ2-7|.|.|TRBV5-1
TGCGCCAGCAGCTTCGGGACCAGGGAAGTGCTTGAGCAGTACTTC
CASSFGTREVLEQYF
>TRBJ2-7|.|.|TRBV7-2
TGTGCCAGCAGCTTTCGAGGGGCCTACGAGCAGTACTTC
CASSFRGAYEQYF
>TRBJ1-4|.|.|TRBV28
TGTGCCAGCGCGGAGGTTCCTAATGAAAAACTGTTTTTT
CASAEVPNEKLFF
>TRBJ1-5|.|.|TRBV10-3
TGTGCCATCACCGGACAGATGAATCAGCCCCAGCATTTT
CAITGQMNQPQHF
>TRBJ1-1|.|.|TRBV7-3
TGTGCCAGCAGCTTAGTTTGGGTTTTGGGGACATGGGGGAGAAAAACTGAAGCTTTCTTT
CASSLVWVLGTWGRKTEAFF
>TRBJ2-7|.|.|TRBV7-9
TGTGCCAGCAGCTTCTATAGGAACGGGCAGTACTTC
CASSFYRNGQYF
>TRBJ1-2|.|.|TRBV28
TGTGCCAGCAGTTTATCGAACTATGGCTACACCTTC
CASSLSNYGYTF
>TRBJ2-7|.|.|TRBV5-4
TGTGCCAGCAGCTTTCCGCAAGGGGGTTTGTACTTC
CASSFPQGGLYF
>TRBJ1-2|.|.|TRBV14
TGTGCCAGCAGCCAAAGTTCCTATGGCTACACCTTC
CASSQSSYGYTF
>TRBJ2-2|.|TRBD1|TRBV11-2
TGTGCCAGCAGCTTAACAGGGGGCGGGGAGCTGTTTTTT
CASSLTGGGELFF
>TRBJ2-7|.|.|TRBV6-1
TGTGCCAGCAGTGAAGCCTTGGGCGAGCAGTACTTC
CASSEALGEQYF
>TRBJ2-5|.|.|TRBV5-4
TGTGCCAGCAGCCCGTCTCGCGGGGCCCGCCAAGAGACCCAGTACTTC
CASSPSRGARQETQYF
>TRBJ2-2|.|.|TRBV28
TGTGCCAGCAACTCGGCAGCGAACACCGGGGAGCTGTTTTTT
CASNSAANTGELFF
>TRBJ2-5|.|TRBD2|TRBV27
TGTGCCAGCAGTTCCGGACTAGCGGGGATGATGTACCAAGAGACCCAGTACTTC
CASSSGLAGMMYQETQYF
>TRBJ2-3|once|.|TRBV29-1
TGCAGCGTTGAATTGGGCCGCACCACAGATACGCAGTATTTT
CSVELGRTTDTQYF
>TRBJ2-2|.|.|TRBV7-3
TGTGCCAGCAGCTTTTCCACCGGGGAGCTGTTTTTT
CASSFSTGELFF
>TRBJ2-1|.|TRBD1|TRBV27
TGTGCCAGCAGAACAGGGGGGTCCTACAATGAGCAGTTCTTC
CASRTGGSYNEQFF